This T cell receptor beta chain originates from a study of human T cells and chemical hapten exposure. The wider study: 0.01% DPC was applied to the upper back in patch tests, which were read at 6 days. Study results and limitations: Donors were affected by alopecia, so their immune reaction might vary from that of healthy individuals.

The study's library attached unique molecular identifiers to single cDNA molecules. Using its own MiXCR run on the RACE reads, TCRdb lists one record per CDR3 protein. The repertoire holds approximately 110,000 distinct CDR3 sequences, with 9% to 9.5% as singletons. The junction had 4 bases not matched to a gene; V was cut back by 0 bases and J by 0 bases. CDR3 length equals 16 residues. Germline assignment: CDR1 MNHEY and CDR2 SVGAGI. Documented time point: patch test 2, 6 weeks after DPC sensitization. Documented treatment: therapeutic diphenylcyclopropenone sensitization with weekly scalp DPC. The study drew its donors from alopecia patients who were 18 to 70 years old and suitable for DPC. This clonotype showed up many times. What it recognizes is unknown.

The sequences come from whole blood, collected in connection with sensitization to the hapten diphenylcyclopropenone (DPC). The chain employs TRBV6-5 and TRBJ1-1, with TRBD1 matching 7 bases. This sequence originates from a woman aged 40 to 49 with alopecia areata. Some clones in this sample may be carry-over from other donors' samples. The CDR3 protein is CASSYSTGPVNTEAFF. In nucleotides, the CDR3 is TGTGCCAGCAGTTACTCGACAGGGCCGGTGAACACTGAAGCTTTCTTT.